Described below is a single TCR beta chain sequence and its context. Sequencing was performed with immunoSEQ multiplex PCR; in TCRdb, only in-frame clones are kept and a portion is missing. The data show about 110,000 clones, 70% to 85% seen once. The sample is drawn from a study of control samples from healthy donors and cancer patients. Trimming pared 6 bases from V and 5 bases from J, leaving 7 bases between. Germline V lookup: CDR1 MDHEN, CDR2 SYDVKM. The CDR3 loop spans 12 amino acids. The sample taken for sequencing was blood. The chain is built from TRBV28 and TRBJ1-4; no reliable D call. The origin of this receptor is a man aged 18 to 29 in good health. CDR3: CASSHLNEKLFF. CDR3 bases: TGTGCCAGCAGCCATTTAAATGAAAAACTGTTTTTT. Complete variable domain (other parts from reference TRBV28 and TRBJ1-4): DVKVTQSSRYLVKRTGEKVFLECVQDMDHENMFWYRQDPGLGLRLIYFSYDVKMKEKGDIPEGYSVSREKKERFSLILESASTNQTSMYLCASSHLNEKLFFGSGTQLSVL.